This passage covers 18 T cell receptor beta chains from one sample sequenced in a study of blood T cell repertoires in COVID-19. The data were produced by immunoSEQ multiplex PCR, yet TCRdb's version contains in-frame clones alone and is incomplete. The sample contains around 370,000 clones, around nine tenths of which appear only once. The specimen sequenced was PBMCs or T cells enriched from blood (not recorded which). These TCRs come from a woman aged 18-29 years who had recovered from COVID-19.

The genes are TRBV13 and TRBJ2-3, with a tentative D call TRBD2 (5 bases). Germline V gene data show CDR1 as PRHDT and CDR2 as FYEKMQ (reference sequence). The V end lost 3 bases, the J end lost 2 bases, and 12 bases lay between the germline ends. The CDR3 totals 15 residues. The CDR3 reads CASSLAGQPTDTQYF. CDR3 DNA: TGTGCCAGCAGCTTGGCGGGCCAGCCCACAGATACGCAGTATTTT.

The rearrangement links TRBV11-3 to TRBJ2-3; D might be TRBD2 (5 bases). CDR1 SGHNT and CDR2 YENEEA come from the germline V gene. Trimming left V 5 bases short and J 2 bases short, with 11 bases between. The CDR3 spans 14 residues. CDR3: CASSGLSDTDTQYF. The CDR3 nucleotides are TGTGCCAGCAGCGGACTCAGTGACACAGATACGCAGTATTTT.

CDR3 region: CAISELGDQPQHF. For the CDR3, the DNA is TGTGCCATCAGTGAGTTGGGAGATCAGCCCCAGCATTTT. The chain joins TRBV10-3 to TRBJ1-5, with D hard to call. This CDR3 region has 13 residues. Germline CDR1 and CDR2: ENHRY and SYGVKD. Deletions cut 1 base from V and 5 bases from J, with 6 bases between.

The V and J genes are TRBV6-5 and TRBJ2-3, with D tentatively TRBD2 (5 bases). Germline CDR1 and CDR2: MNHEY and SVGAGI. The V end lost 2 bases, the J end lost 7 bases, and 10 bases lay between the germline ends. This CDR3 is built from 13 residues. CDR3 sequence reads: CASSYGFGNTQYF. CDR3 sequence (DNA): TGTGCCAGCAGTTACGGCTTCGGGAATACGCAGTATTTT.

The rearrangement joins TRBV11-2 to TRBJ1-4; the match to TRBD1 covers 7 bases. The CDR3 has 15 amino acids. Germline values: CDR1 SGHAT, CDR2 FQNNGV. V shed 2 bases and J 8 bases; nucleotides not matched to a gene: 8. The CDR3 DNA follows: TGTGCCAGCAGCTTAAGGACAGGACTCGGGGAAAAACTGTTTTTT. Encoded protein: CASSLRTGLGEKLFF.

CDR3: CASSLQGPGNTIYF. Written as DNA, the CDR3 is TGTGCCAGCAGTTTACAGGGGCCTGGAAACACCATATATTTT. The chain couples TRBV27 to TRBJ1-3; D might be TRBD1 (6 bases). There are 14 residues in the CDR3. V lost 2 bases and J lost 2, with 7 bases in between. Per germline, CDR1 MNHEY and CDR2 SMNVEV (reference sequence).

This chain connects TRBV18 to TRBJ1-2; 9 bases fit TRBD1. The V gene's germline CDR1 is KGHSH and CDR2 LQKENI. This CDR3 contains 16 residues. V lost 2 bases and J lost 3; bases outside the gene matches: 7. The CDR3 loop is CASSPLQGAPDYGYTF. The DNA for the CDR3 is TGTGCCAGCTCACCATTACAGGGGGCGCCGGACTATGGCTACACCTTC.

V usage is TRBV19 and J usage is TRBJ2-3; no clear D gene. CDR1 is LNHDA and CDR2 is SQIVND in the germline V gene (reference sequence). The CDR3 length is 13 residues. The CDR3: CGYRYTSTDTQYF. The CDR3, as DNA: TGTGGCTACCGTTATACTAGCACAGATACGCAGTATTTT.

The chain combines TRBV19 with TRBJ2-2; TRBD1 matches 7 bases. Trimming removed 6 bases from V and 0 bases from J; junction bases left unmatched: 4. The germline V gene has CDR1 LNHDA and CDR2 SQIVND (reference sequence). The CDR3 consists of 15 residues. CDR3 region: CASSSDRANTGELFF. CDR3 DNA sequence: TGTGCCAGTAGCTCAGACAGGGCGAACACCGGGGAGCTGTTTTTT. The full variable domain, completed using reference TRBV19 and TRBJ2-2, is DGGITQSPKYLFRKEGQNVTLSCEQNLNHDAMYWYRQDPGQGLRLIYYSQIVNDFQKGDIAEGYSVSREKKESFPLTVTSAQKNPTAFYLCASSSDRANTGELFFGEGSRLTVL.

The V and J genes are TRBV5-1 and TRBJ1-1, with D unresolved. This CDR3 has 15 residues. Trimming took off 4 bases at V and 0 bases at J, with 13 bases between the two ends. CDR1 is SGHRS, CDR2 YFSETQ, per germline. The CDR3 nucleotides are TGCGCCAGCAGCCCACCAGGAATATTGAACACTGAAGCTTTCTTT. This encodes CASSPPGILNTEAFF.

This chain connects TRBV2 to TRBJ2-2, with 8 bases that match TRBD2. This CDR3 has 15 residues. Trimming cost V 3 bases and J 5 bases; bases outside gene matches: 5. The germline CDR1 and CDR2 sequences are SNHLY and FYNNEI. The CDR3, as DNA: TGTGCCAGCAGTGATCTTAGCGGGGTAACCGGGGAGCTGTTTTTT. Translation: CASSDLSGVTGELFF.

The chain has TRBV12-2 and TRBJ2-1; TRBD2 is the table's D call, not checked against the DNA. TRBV12-2 is flagged as a pseudogene. The CDR3 spans 17 residues. CDR3 region: CASRLAAGGGTDNEQFF. The CDR3 bases are TGTGCAAGTCGCTTAGCGGCTGGCGGGGGGACCGACAATGAGCAGTTCTTC.

The chain carries TRBV27 and TRBJ1-1; weak D call: TRBD1 (5 bases). CDR1 is MNHEY, CDR2 SMNVEV, per germline (reference sequence). V lost 6 bases and J lost 0, with 17 bases in between. The CDR3 has 16 residues. Written as DNA, the CDR3 is TGTGCCAGCAGATCACAGGCCAATAGTTTGAACACTGAAGCTTTCTTT. Its protein is CASRSQANSLNTEAFF.

This chain joins TRBV5-1 and TRBJ2-7, with TRBD2 identical over 11 bases. V was pared by 0 bases and J by 7 bases, with 9 bases of the junction left unmatched. The CDR3 runs 16 residues. Per the germline V gene, CDR1 is SGHRS and CDR2 is YFSETQ. CDR3 coding DNA: TGCGCCAGCAGCTTGGATTCTAGCGGGGGGACGGGGGAGCAGTACTTC. Translated, it gives CASSLDSSGGTGEQYF.

The chain combines TRBV4-1 with TRBJ1-1, with D possibly matching TRBD1 (6 bases). The CDR3 has 16 residues. CDR1 is MGHRA and CDR2 is YSYEKL in the germline V gene. V lost 0 bases, J lost 1 base, and 12 bases lay in between. As DNA, the CDR3 is TGCGCCAGCAGCCAAGAACCAGGGGTGCCGAACACTGAAGCTTTCTTT. Protein sequence: CASSQEPGVPNTEAFF.

The V call is TRBV4-2, the J call TRBJ1-1; D may be TRBD1 (5 bases). Germline V gives CDR1 LGHNA, CDR2 YNFKEQ. The CDR3 spans 14 residues. Trimming took off 0 bases at V and 1 base at J, with 6 bases between the two ends. The DNA for the CDR3 is TGTGCCAGCAGCCAAGACAGGGAGAACACTGAAGCTTTCTTT. This codes for CASSQDRENTEAFF.

The chain joins TRBV3-1 (or the pseudogene TRBV3-2) to TRBJ1-4; tentatively, D is TRBD1 (6 bases). The CDR3 is made up of 16 amino acids. CDR1 is LGHDT, CDR2 YNNKEL, per germline (reference sequence). The V gene lost 4 bases and the J gene lost 7 bases, with 19 bases spanning the gap. This chain's CDR3 is CASSRGPLRAGEKLFF. The CDR3 nucleotides read TGTGCCAGCAGCCGGGGGCCTTTGAGGGCAGGTGAAAAACTGTTTTTT.

The V call is TRBV6-5, the J call TRBJ1-5; no firm D call. The CDR3 totals 15 residues. CDR1 and CDR2 (germline): MNHEY, SVGAGI. Trimming stripped 5 bases from V and 0 bases from J, with 11 bases between. CDR3 region: CASSPWHDSNQPQHF. The CDR3 region has the DNA TGTGCCAGCAGTCCTTGGCACGATAGCAATCAGCCCCAGCATTTT.